This T cell receptor beta chain was sequenced during a study of tumor-infiltrating lymphocytes in oesophageal squamous cell carcinoma. TCRdb processed the PCR reads anew with MiXCR; each CDR3 protein has one entry. Seen here are about 22,000 distinct CDR3 sequences, approximately 37% observed once, and the top ten hold about 18%. This clonotype was seen ten or more times. The junction shows a germline mismatch at one end, possibly a read error. This CDR3 contains 11 residues. The germline CDR1 and CDR2 sequences are MNHNS and SASEGT. The sequenced sample was esophageal tumor tissue. The chain links TRBV6-1 to TRBJ2-1; the D gene is possibly TRBD1 (6 bases). This receptor was obtained from a female donor with esophageal squamous cell carcinoma. The CDR3: CASSRDNEQFF. CDR3 DNA sequence: TGTGCCAGCAGTCGGGACAACGAGCAGTTCTTC.